These 30 T cell receptor beta chains were all obtained from the same sample, sequenced in a study of cytomegalovirus exposure and HLA in healthy donors. The study ran its PCR with 60 Vbeta and 13 Jbeta primers. Only in-frame clones appear in the TCRdb table, and some are missing; sequencing was by immunoSEQ multiplex PCR. The sample shows 150,000 to 200,000 clones, 81% of them seen only once. The sequencing sample was made of PBMCs. All receptors derive from a woman in her late teens or twenties in good health and CMV-seropositive.

V is TRBV7-2 and J is TRBJ1-2; the D is unclear. CDR1 is SGHTA, CDR2 FQGNSA, per germline. The CDR3 contains 17 residues. The V end lost 1 base, the J end lost 0 bases, and 15 bases lay between the germline ends. The CDR3: CASSLVWQIEANYGYTF. The CDR3 coding sequence is TGTGCCAGCAGCTTAGTTTGGCAGATTGAGGCTAACTATGGCTACACCTTC.

A word on this clone: Other DNA sequences in the sample encode the same CDR3. This chain connects TRBV5-6 to TRBJ1-6; D is unresolved. This CDR3 comprises 14 residues. V was shortened by 2 bases and J by 10 bases, with 13 bases between the two germline ends. The germline V gene has CDR1 SGHDT and CDR2 YYEEEE. Written as DNA, the CDR3 is TGTGCCAGCAGCTTTGGGCAGAGATACTCACCCCTCCACTTT. Its protein is CASSFGQRYSPLHF. Full variable domain (remainder filled in from reference TRBV5-6 and TRBJ1-6): DAGVTQSPTHLIKTRGQQVTLRCSPKSGHDTVSWYQQALGQGPQFIFQYYEEEERQRGNFPDRFSGHQFPNYSSELNVNALLLGDSALYLCASSFGQRYSPLHFGNGTRLTVT.

The chain employs TRBV5-6 and TRBJ2-7; possibly TRBD2 for D (6 bases). Germline V gene data show CDR1 as SGHDT and CDR2 as YYEEEE. Trimming shortened V by 0 bases and J by 6 bases, and 16 bases separated the two germline ends. The CDR3 has 15 amino acids. DNA for the CDR3: TGTGCCAGCAGCTTGGGGGACTTGCTCTTTGGCGAGCAGTACTTC. Its translation: CASSLGDLLFGEQYF.

This chain links TRBV29-1 with TRBJ1-1; D is uncertain. Germline values: CDR1 SQVTM, CDR2 ANQGSEA. Trimming removed 2 bases from V and 12 bases from J, with 10 bases in between. This CDR3 spans 10 amino acids. The CDR3 region has the DNA TGCAGCGTTGAAATGGAGTTTACTTTCTTT. It encodes CSVEMEFTFF.

The V and J genes are TRBV23-1 and TRBJ1-5; no clear D. TRBV23-1 is designated an ORF whose function remains uncertain. Trimming left V 4 bases short and J 4 bases short, with 14 bases between. The CDR3 has 15 residues. CDR3 in amino acids: CASSPGDGENQPQHF. CDR3 DNA: TGCGCCAGCAGTCCTGGGGATGGGGAGAATCAGCCCCAGCATTTT.

The chain combines TRBV11-2 with TRBJ2-7, with D possibly matching TRBD2 (5 bases). CDR3 length: 14 amino acids. Looked up from germline, CDR1 is SGHAT and CDR2 is FQNNGV. V shed 1 base and J shed 0 bases, with 7 bases lying between them. The CDR3 region is CASSLGGSSYEQYF. CDR3 in DNA: TGTGCCAGCAGCTTAGGTGGGAGCTCCTACGAGCAGTACTTC.

The chain recombines TRBV5-8 with TRBJ2-7, with D uncertain. Deletions cut 1 base from V and 7 bases from J, with 9 bases between. Germline values: CDR1 SGHTS, CDR2 YDEGEE. CDR3 length equals 12 residues. The CDR3 DNA is TGTGCCAGCAGCTTGTACGGGTCTGAGCAGTACTTC. This sequence encodes CASSLYGSEQYF.

The J gene is TRBJ1-2, the V gene TRBV19, with 9 nucleotides matching TRBD1. With V trimmed by 5 bases and J by 8 bases, 18 bases remained unmatched. CDR3 size: 17 residues. Germline V gene lookup returns CDR1 LNHDA and CDR2 SQIVND (reference sequence). The CDR3 DNA reads TGTGCCAGTAGTCTTCGGACCCAGTCCGGGACAGGGAAAGGCTACACCTTC. It specifies CASSLRTQSGTGKGYTF.

This clone was observed a single time. The chain recombines TRBV5-4 with TRBJ1-2; perhaps TRBD1 as D (5 bases). CDR3 size: 13 residues. The V and J ends lost 4 bases and 10 bases respectively, with 17 bases between them. The V gene's germline CDR1 is SGHNT and CDR2 YYREEE (reference sequence). CDR3 loop: CASSQPGGGVYTF. In DNA form, the CDR3 reads TGTGCCAGCAGCCAACCGGGGGGTGGTGTCTACACCTTC.

J is TRBJ1-1 and V is TRBV28; unclear D gene. This CDR3 is 14 amino acids long. Germline CDR1 is MDHEN and CDR2 is SYDVKM. V was clipped by 6 bases and J by 6 bases, with 17 bases between them. CDR3 sequence reads: CASRQPARQAEAFF. As DNA, the CDR3 is TGTGCCAGCAGGCAACCCGCCAGGCAGGCTGAAGCTTTCTTT.

This chain uses TRBV7-8 with TRBJ2-7; D might be TRBD2 (7 bases). Trimming cost V 6 bases and J 4 bases, with 10 bases left between them. The CDR3 is made up of 12 amino acids. CDR1 SGHVS and CDR2 FQNEAQ come from the germline V gene. In nucleotides, the CDR3 is TGTGCCAGCAGGGGAGGGGGTTACGAGCAGTACTTC. It encodes CASRGGGYEQYF. The full variable domain, completed using reference TRBV7-8 and TRBJ2-7, is GAGVSQSPRYKVAKRGQDVALRCDPISGHVSLFWYQQALGQGPEFLTYFQNEAQLDKSGLPSDRFFAERPEGSVSTLKIQRTQQEDSAVYLCASRGGGYEQYFGPGTRLTVT.

The rearrangement joins TRBV4-1 to TRBJ1-3; D unresolved. CDR1 and CDR2 from the germline V gene are MGHRA and YSYEKL. The CDR3 is 16 residues long. V lost 4 bases, J lost 1 base, and 14 bases lay in between. The CDR3 spells CASSPVFSSSGNTIYF. CDR3 sequence (DNA): TGCGCCAGCAGCCCTGTTTTCAGTTCTTCTGGAAACACCATATATTTT.

The chain couples TRBV7-3 to TRBJ2-2, with TRBD2 as a possible D gene (5 bases). V was clipped by 4 bases and J by 10 bases, with 10 bases between them. Germline-derived CDR1 and CDR2 are SGHTA and FQGTGA. The CDR3 contains 12 residues. CDR3 protein: CASSYRGEELFF. The CDR3 DNA reads TGTGCCAGCAGCTACCGGGGAGAGGAGCTGTTTTTT.

The chain combines TRBV7-9 with TRBJ1-2, with no clear D. This CDR3 spans 17 amino acids. Trimming took off 3 bases at V and 6 bases at J, with 23 bases between the two ends. CDR1 and CDR2 from the germline V gene are SEHNR and FQNEAQ (reference sequence). The CDR3 nucleotides read TGTGCCAGCAGCTTCCCCCTTAGTACGGCCCTAGGTGATGGCTACACCTTC. This codes for CASSFPLSTALGDGYTF.

V is TRBV5-4 and J is TRBJ2-3; 14 nucleotides line up with TRBD2. This CDR3 contains 16 residues. V gave up 4 bases and J gave up 6 bases; unmatched junction bases: 7. Germline V lookup: CDR1 SGHNT, CDR2 YYREEE (reference sequence). The CDR3 DNA reads TGTGCCAGCAGCGCAAGACTAGCGGGGGGGTTGGATACGCAGTATTTT. Translation gives CASSARLAGGLDTQYF.

This clone was picked up one time. This chain links TRBV7-9 with TRBJ1-5; TRBD1 is a possible D gene (6 bases). The CDR3 is 13 residues long. The germline CDR1 and CDR2 sequences are SEHNR and FQNEAQ (reference sequence). V lost 4 bases to trimming and J lost 4 bases, with 8 bases between them. The CDR3 DNA reads as TGTGCCAGCAGCTCAACAGGGAATCAGCCCCAGCATTTT. It translates to CASSSTGNQPQHF.

The genes are TRBV7-2 and TRBJ2-3; the D gene is possibly TRBD1 (6 bases). Germline V gene data show CDR1 as SGHTA and CDR2 as FQGNSA. The V gene lost 5 bases and the J gene lost 1 base, with 16 bases spanning the gap. The CDR3 spans 16 residues. The CDR3 coding sequence is TGTGCCAGCAGCCAAGGGGGTAGAATCGGCACAGATACGCAGTATTTT. Protein: CASSQGGRIGTDTQYF.

J is TRBJ2-7 and V is TRBV29-1; D may be TRBD2 (5 bases). CDR1 is SQVTM and CDR2 is ANQGSEA in the germline V gene. CDR3 length: 13 amino acids. The V and J ends lost 8 bases and 2 bases respectively, with 16 bases between them. CDR3 region: CSSRESGTYEQYF. The CDR3 DNA follows: TGCAGCTCTAGGGAGTCCGGAACCTACGAGCAGTACTTC.

The V gene is TRBV6-5, the J gene TRBJ2-1; TRBD2 agrees at 7 bases. The germline CDR1 and CDR2 sequences are MNHEY and SVGAGI. V shed 5 bases and J 9 bases; nucleotides not matched to a gene: 7. The CDR3 extends over 13 amino acids. The CDR3: CASSDRDYCEQFF. The CDR3 nucleotides read TGTGCCAGCAGTGACCGGGACTACTGTGAGCAGTTCTTC.

The rearrangement joins TRBV5-1 to TRBJ2-5; 7 nucleotides line up with TRBD2. CDR3 length: 16 residues. V gave up 4 bases and J gave up 0 bases; unmatched junction bases: 9. CDR1 is SGHRS and CDR2 is YFSETQ in the germline V gene. This chain's CDR3 is CASSAGGNFYQETQYF. The CDR3, as DNA: TGCGCCAGCAGCGCCGGGGGGAACTTCTACCAAGAGACCCAGTACTTC.

This chain connects TRBV6-5 to TRBJ2-3, with 8 bases aligning to TRBD2. Germline loops: CDR1 MNHEY, CDR2 SVGAGI. CDR3 length: 15 amino acids. V lost 5 bases and J lost 2; bases outside the gene matches: 6. CDR3 DNA sequence: TGTGCCAGCAGTCCTAAGCGGGAGTACACAGATACGCAGTATTTT. Its protein product is CASSPKREYTDTQYF.

CDR3 nucleotides: TGTGCCAGCAGAGACGCGGGGCAGCCCCAGCATTTT. This translates into CASRDAGQPQHF. The V and J genes are TRBV6-6 and TRBJ1-5; D remains unclear. Germline CDR1 and CDR2: MNHNY and SVGAGI (reference sequence). With 6 bases removed from V and 7 bases from J, the gap between germline ends came to 10 bases. This CDR3 has 12 residues.

This clone occurred once. The rearrangement uses TRBV19 and TRBJ2-2, with D possibly matching TRBD2 (6 bases). This CDR3 contains 15 residues. CDR1 and CDR2 from the germline V gene are LNHDA and SQIVND (reference sequence). V dropped 7 bases and J dropped 6 bases, with 18 bases sitting between them. The CDR3 DNA follows: TGTGCCAGTACCTCCCTCGGGGGTGCGGCCGGGGAGCTGTTTTTT. It yields the protein CASTSLGGAAGELFF.

The V and J genes are TRBV6-5 and TRBJ2-1, with D possibly being TRBD2 (6 bases). From germline, CDR1 is MNHEY and CDR2 SVGAGI. Trimming shortened V by 6 bases and J by 3 bases, and 15 bases separated the two germline ends. This CDR3 comprises 15 residues. CDR3 loop: CASRTEPGDYNEQFF. The CDR3 DNA reads TGTGCCAGCAGGACCGAACCGGGGGACTACAATGAGCAGTTCTTC.

This clone appeared once. The chain links TRBV9 to TRBJ1-2, with 7 nucleotides matching TRBD1. The germline V gene encodes CDR1 SGDLS and CDR2 YYNGEE. This CDR3 has 14 residues. The J segment lost 8 bases and the V segment lost 4 bases, leaving 11 bases of the junction unmatched. The CDR3 nucleotides are TGTGCCAGCAGCCCCTCCATCACAGGGGACGGCTACACCTTC. Translating gives CASSPSITGDGYTF. Variable domain in full (rest from reference TRBV9 and TRBJ1-2): DSGVTQTPKHLITATGQRVTLRCSPRSGDLSVYWYQQSLDQGLQFLIQYYNGEERAKGNILERFSAQQFPDLHSELNLSSLELGDSALYFCASSPSITGDGYTFGSGTRLTVV.

The chain is built from TRBV7-2 and TRBJ1-2; TRBD1 matches 7 bases. The V gene's germline CDR1 is SGHTA and CDR2 FQGNSA. Trimming at V came to 1 base and at J to 6 bases, leaving 11 bases not matched to a gene. The CDR3 covers 16 residues. CDR3 nucleotides: TGTGCCAGCAGCTTAGTACAGGGGAAACTGGTAGATGGCTACACCTTC. The encoded protein is CASSLVQGKLVDGYTF.

V usage is TRBV6-4 and J usage is TRBJ1-5; D remains ambiguous. The CDR3 has 15 residues. Germline CDR1 reads MRHNA; CDR2 reads SNTAGT. Trimming removed 0 bases from V and 4 bases from J, with 10 bases in between. The CDR3 reads CASSDSSEPNQPQHF. CDR3 nucleotide sequence: TGTGCCAGCAGTGACTCGTCGGAGCCGAATCAGCCCCAGCATTTT.

This clone was counted a single time. This sequence joins TRBV7-9 and TRBJ2-1; D perhaps matches TRBD2 (6 bases). This CDR3 has 15 residues. Germline values: CDR1 SEHNR, CDR2 FQNEAQ (reference sequence). Trimming left V 0 bases short and J 3 bases short, with 9 bases between. The CDR3 DNA reads TGTGCCAGCAGCTTAGCTGGGACTGACTACAATGAGCAGTTCTTC. It is translated as CASSLAGTDYNEQFF. Complete variable domain (other parts from reference TRBV7-9 and TRBJ2-1): DTGVSQNPRHKITKRGQNVTFRCDPISEHNRLYWYRQTLGQGPEFLTYFQNEAQLEKSRLLSDRFSAERPKGSFSTLEIQRTEQGDSAMYLCASSLAGTDYNEQFFGPGTRLTVL.

The chain combines TRBV14 with TRBJ2-2; unclear D gene. CDR1 is SGHDN, CDR2 FVKESK, per germline. V lost 0 bases and J 5 bases, leaving 4 bases between the germline ends. This CDR3 spans 13 amino acids. The CDR3 protein is CASSQDLTGELFF. The CDR3 nucleotides read TGTGCCAGCAGCCAAGATCTAACCGGGGAGCTGTTTTTT.

The DNA for the CDR3 is TGTGCCAGCAGCTCCCCTTCGGGAGTGACCCAGTACTTC. This codes for CASSSPSGVTQYF. V gene TRBV7-2 combines with J gene TRBJ2-5; D might be TRBD2 (6 bases). This CDR3 comprises 13 residues. V lost 4 bases and J 7 bases, leaving 13 bases between the germline ends. The germline V gene has CDR1 SGHTA and CDR2 FQGNSA.